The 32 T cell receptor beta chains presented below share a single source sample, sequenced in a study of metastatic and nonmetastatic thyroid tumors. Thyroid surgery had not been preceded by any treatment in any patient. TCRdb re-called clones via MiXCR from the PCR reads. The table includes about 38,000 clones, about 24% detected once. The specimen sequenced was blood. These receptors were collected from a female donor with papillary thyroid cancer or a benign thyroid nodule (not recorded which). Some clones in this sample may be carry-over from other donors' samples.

This CDR3 is CAWSMGEGDQPQHF. CDR3 DNA: TGTGCCTGGAGTATGGGGGAGGGGGATCAGCCCCAGCATTTT. The V call is TRBV30, the J call TRBJ1-5, with D possibly being TRBD1 (6 bases). Germline-derived CDR1 and CDR2 are GTSNPN and SVGIG (reference sequence). The germline V and J ends were trimmed by 2 bases and 5 bases, with 13 bases remaining between them. The CDR3 runs to 14 residues.

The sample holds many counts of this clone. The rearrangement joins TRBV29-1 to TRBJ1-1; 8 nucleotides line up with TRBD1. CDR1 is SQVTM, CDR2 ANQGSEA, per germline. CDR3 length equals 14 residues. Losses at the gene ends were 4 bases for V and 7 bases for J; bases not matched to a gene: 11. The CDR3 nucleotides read TGCAGCGTTGTGCAGGGGGCCTTTTATGGTGAAGCTTTCTTT. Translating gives CSVVQGAFYGEAFF.

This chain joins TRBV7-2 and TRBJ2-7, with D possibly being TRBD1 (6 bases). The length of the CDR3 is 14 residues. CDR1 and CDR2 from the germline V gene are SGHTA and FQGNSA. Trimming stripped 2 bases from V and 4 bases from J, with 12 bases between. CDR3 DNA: TGTGCCAGCAGCTTAAACAGGGTCACGTACGAGCAGTACTTC. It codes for CASSLNRVTYEQYF.

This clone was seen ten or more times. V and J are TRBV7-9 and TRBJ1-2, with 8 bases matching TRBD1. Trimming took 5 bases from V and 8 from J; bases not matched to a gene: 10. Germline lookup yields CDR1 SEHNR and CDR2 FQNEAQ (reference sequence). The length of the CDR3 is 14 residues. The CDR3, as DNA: TGTGCCAGCAGCACATCGACAGGGGACGCGGGCTACACCTTC. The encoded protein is CASSTSTGDAGYTF.

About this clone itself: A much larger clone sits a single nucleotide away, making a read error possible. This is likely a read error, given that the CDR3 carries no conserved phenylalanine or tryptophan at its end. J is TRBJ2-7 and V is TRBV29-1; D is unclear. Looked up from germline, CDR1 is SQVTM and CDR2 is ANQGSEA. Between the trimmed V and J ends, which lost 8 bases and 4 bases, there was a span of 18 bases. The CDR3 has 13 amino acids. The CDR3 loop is CSIRSPRRYEQYL. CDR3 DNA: TGCAGCATACGAAGCCCCCGTCGGTACGAGCAGTACCTC.

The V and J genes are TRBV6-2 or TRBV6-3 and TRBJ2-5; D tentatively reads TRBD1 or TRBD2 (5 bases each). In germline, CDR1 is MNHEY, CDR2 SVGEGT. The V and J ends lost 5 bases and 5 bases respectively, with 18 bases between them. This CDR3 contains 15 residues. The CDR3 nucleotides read TGTGCCAGCAGTGAATTAGTAAGGGGCGGGGAGACCCAGTACTTC. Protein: CASSELVRGGETQYF.

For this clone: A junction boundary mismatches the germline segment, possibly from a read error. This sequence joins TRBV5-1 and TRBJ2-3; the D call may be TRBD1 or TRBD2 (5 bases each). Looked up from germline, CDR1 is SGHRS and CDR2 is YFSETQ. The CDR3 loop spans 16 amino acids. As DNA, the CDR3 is TGCGCCAGCAGCGGGGGTTCCGGAAGGGGAACAGATAAGCAGTATTTT. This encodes CASSGGSGRGTDKQYF.

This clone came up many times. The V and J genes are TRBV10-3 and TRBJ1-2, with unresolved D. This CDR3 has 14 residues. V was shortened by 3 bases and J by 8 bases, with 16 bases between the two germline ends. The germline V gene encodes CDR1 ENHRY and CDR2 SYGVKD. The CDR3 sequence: CAISESGSSQGYTF. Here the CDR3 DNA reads TGTGCCATCAGTGAAAGCGGCAGCTCTCAGGGCTACACCTTC.

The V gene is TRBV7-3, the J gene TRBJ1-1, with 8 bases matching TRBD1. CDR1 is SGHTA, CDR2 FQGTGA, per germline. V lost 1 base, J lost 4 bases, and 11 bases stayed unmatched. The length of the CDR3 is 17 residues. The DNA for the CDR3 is TGTGCCAGCAGCTTAATCGGCAACGCCAGGGGGCTCACTGAAGCTTTCTTT. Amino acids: CASSLIGNARGLTEAFF.

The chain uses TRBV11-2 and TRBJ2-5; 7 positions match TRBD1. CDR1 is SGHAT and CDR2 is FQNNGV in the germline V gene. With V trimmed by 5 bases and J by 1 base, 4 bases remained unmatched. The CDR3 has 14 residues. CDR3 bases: TGTGCCAGCAGCCCGACAGGGTTCCAAGAGACCCAGTACTTC. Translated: CASSPTGFQETQYF. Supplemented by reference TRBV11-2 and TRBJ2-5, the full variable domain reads EAGVAQSPRYKIIEKRQSVAFWCNPISGHATLYWYQQILGQGPKLLIQFQNNGVVDDSQLPKDRFSAERLKGVDSTLKIQPAKLEDSAVYLCASSPTGFQETQYFGPGTRLLVL.

The CDR3 DNA reads TGTGCCAGCAGCCGACAGGGGGTTCGGCAGCCCCAGCATTTT. Protein product: CASSRQGVRQPQHF. The chain couples TRBV3-1 to TRBJ1-5; 9 bases fit TRBD1. V gave up 4 bases and J gave up 7 bases; unmatched junction bases: 5. CDR3 length: 14 residues. Germline CDR1 LGHDT, CDR2 YNNKEL (reference sequence).

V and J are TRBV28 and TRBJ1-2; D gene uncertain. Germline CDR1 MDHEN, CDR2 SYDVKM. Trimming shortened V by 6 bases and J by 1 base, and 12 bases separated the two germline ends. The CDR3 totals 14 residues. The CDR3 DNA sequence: TGTGCCAGCAGGCGGAAAGGCATTAACTATGGCTACACCTTC. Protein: CASRRKGINYGYTF.

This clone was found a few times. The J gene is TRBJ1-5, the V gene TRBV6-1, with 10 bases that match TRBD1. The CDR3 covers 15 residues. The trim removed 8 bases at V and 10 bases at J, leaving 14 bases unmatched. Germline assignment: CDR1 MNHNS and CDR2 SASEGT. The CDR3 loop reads CASRRDRGPVHPQHF. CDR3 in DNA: TGTGCCAGCCGACGGGACAGGGGTCCTGTTCATCCCCAGCATTTT.

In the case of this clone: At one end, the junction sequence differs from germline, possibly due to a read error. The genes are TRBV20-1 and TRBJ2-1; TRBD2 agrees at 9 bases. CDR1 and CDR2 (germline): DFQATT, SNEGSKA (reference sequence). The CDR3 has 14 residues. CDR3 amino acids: CSVRPAGGVNEKFF. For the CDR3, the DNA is TGCAGTGTTAGACCAGCGGGGGGAGTAAATGAGAAGTTCTTC.

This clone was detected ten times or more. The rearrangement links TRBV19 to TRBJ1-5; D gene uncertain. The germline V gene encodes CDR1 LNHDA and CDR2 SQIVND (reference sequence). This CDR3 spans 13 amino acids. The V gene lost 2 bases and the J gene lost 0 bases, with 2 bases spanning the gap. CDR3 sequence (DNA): TGTGCCAGTAGTATAACTAGCAATCAGCCCCAGCATTTT. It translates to CASSITSNQPQHF.

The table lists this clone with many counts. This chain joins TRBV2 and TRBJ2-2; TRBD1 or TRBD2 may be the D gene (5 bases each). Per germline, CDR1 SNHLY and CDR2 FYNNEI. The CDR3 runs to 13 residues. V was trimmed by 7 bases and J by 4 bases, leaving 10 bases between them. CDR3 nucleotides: TGTGCCAGCACGGGGCAGAGCACCGGGGAGCTGTTTTTT. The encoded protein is CASTGQSTGELFF.

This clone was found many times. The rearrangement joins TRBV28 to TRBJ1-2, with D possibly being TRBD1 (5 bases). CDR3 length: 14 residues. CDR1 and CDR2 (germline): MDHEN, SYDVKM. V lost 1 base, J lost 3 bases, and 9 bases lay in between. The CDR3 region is CASSLLGLDYGYTF. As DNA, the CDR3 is TGTGCCAGCAGTTTATTGGGGCTTGACTATGGCTACACCTTC.

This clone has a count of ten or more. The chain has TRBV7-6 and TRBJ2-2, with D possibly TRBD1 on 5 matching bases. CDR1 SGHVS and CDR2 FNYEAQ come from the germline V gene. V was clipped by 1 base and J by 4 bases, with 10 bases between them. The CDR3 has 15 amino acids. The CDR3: CASSLEGSGTGELFF. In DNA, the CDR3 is TGTGCCAGCAGCTTAGAGGGGTCGGGCACCGGGGAGCTGTTTTTT.

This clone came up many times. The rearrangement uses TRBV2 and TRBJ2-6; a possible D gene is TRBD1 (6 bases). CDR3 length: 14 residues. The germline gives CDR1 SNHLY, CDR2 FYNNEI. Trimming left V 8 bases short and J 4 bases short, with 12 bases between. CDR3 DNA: TGTGCCAGCCAATCAGGGGAAGGGGCCAACGTCCTGACTTTC. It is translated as CASQSGEGANVLTF.

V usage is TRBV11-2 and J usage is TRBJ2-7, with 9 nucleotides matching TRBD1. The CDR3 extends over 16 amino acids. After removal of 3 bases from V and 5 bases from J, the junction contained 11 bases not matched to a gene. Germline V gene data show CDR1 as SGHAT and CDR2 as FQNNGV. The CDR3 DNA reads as TGTGCCAGCAGCTTGCCTGGGGGACAGGGTTTTAACGAGCAGTACTTC. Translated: CASSLPGGQGFNEQYF.

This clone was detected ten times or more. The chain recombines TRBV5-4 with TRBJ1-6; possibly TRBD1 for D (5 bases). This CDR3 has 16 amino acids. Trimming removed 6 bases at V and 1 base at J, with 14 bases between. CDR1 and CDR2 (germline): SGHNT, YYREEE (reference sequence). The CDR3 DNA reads TGTGCCAGCACCAATTCAGGGAATTCCTATAATTCACCCCTCCACTTT. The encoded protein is CASTNSGNSYNSPLHF. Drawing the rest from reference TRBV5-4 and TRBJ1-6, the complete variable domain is ETGVTQSPTHLIKTRGQQVTLRCSSQSGHNTVSWYQQALGQGPQFIFQYYREEENGRGNFPPRFSGLQFPNYSSELNVNALELDDSALYLCASTNSGNSYNSPLHFGNGTRLTVT.

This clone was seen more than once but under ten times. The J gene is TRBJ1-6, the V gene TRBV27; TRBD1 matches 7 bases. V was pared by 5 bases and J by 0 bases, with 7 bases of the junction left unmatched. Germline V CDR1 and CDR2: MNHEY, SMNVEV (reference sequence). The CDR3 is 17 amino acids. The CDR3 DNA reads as TGTGCCAGCAGTCGCGACAGGGCTAGCTCCTATAATTCACCCCTCCACTTT. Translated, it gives CASSRDRASSYNSPLHF.

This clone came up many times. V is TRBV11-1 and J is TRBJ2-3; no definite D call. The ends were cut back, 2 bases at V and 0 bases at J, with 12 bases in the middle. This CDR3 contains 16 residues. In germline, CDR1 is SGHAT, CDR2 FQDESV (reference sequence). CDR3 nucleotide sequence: TGTGCCAGCAGCTTATTTCTCGGATCTAGCACAGATACGCAGTATTTT. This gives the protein CASSLFLGSSTDTQYF.

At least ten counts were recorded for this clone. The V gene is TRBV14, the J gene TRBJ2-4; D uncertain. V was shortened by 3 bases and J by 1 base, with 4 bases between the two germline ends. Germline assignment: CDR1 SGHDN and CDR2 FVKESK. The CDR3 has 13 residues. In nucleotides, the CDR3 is TGTGCCAGCAGCCAGAATGCCAAAAACATTCAGTACTTC. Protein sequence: CASSQNAKNIQYF.

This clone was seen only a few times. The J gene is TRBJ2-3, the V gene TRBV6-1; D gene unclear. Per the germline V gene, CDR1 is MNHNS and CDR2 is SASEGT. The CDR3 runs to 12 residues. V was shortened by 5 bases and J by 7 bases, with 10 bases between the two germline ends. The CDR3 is CASSSIRYTQYF. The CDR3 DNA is TGTGCCAGCAGTTCTATCAGGTATACGCAGTATTTT.

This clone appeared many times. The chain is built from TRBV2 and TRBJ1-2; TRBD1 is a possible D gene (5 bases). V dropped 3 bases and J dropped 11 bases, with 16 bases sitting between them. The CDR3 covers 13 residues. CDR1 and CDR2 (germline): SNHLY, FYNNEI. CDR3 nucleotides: TGTGCCAGCAGTGATGTGGGGGGGGGTCGATACACCTTC. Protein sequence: CASSDVGGGRYTF.

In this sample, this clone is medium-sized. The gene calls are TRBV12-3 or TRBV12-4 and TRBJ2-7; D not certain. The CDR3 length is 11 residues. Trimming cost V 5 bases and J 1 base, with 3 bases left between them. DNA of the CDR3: TGTGCCAGCAGTCCTTCCTACGAGCAGTACTTC. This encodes CASSPSYEQYF.

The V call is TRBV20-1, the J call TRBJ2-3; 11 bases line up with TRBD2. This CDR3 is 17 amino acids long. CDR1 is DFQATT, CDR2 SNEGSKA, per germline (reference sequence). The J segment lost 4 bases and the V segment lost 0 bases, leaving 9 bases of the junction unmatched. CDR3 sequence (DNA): TGCAGTGCTAGAGACTCCCCGACTAGCGGGAACCCAGATACGCAGTATTTT. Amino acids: CSARDSPTSGNPDTQYF.

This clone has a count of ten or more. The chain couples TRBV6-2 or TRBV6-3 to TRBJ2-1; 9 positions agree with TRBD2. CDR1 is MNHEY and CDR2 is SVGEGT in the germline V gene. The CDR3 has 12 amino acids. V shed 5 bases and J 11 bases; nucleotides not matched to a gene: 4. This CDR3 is CASSPSGAKQFF. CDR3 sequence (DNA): TGTGCCAGCAGTCCTAGCGGGGCCAAGCAGTTCTTC.

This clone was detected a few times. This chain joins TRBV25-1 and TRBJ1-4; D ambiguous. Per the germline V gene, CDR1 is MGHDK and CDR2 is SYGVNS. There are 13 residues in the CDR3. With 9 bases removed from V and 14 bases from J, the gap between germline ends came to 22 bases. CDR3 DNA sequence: TGTGCCAGTAGTTACGCGGACCTATTGGGGCTGTTTTTT. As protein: CASSYADLLGLFF.

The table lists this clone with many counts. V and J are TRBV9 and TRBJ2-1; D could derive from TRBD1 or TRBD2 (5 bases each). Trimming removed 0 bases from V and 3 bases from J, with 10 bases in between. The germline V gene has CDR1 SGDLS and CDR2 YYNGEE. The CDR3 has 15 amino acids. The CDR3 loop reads CASSVVGGVYNEQFF. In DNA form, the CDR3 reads TGTGCCAGCAGCGTAGTTGGGGGAGTCTACAATGAGCAGTTCTTC.

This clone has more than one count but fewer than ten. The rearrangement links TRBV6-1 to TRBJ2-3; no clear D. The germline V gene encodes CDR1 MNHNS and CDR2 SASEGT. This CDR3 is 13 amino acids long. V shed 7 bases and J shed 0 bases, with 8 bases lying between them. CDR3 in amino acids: CASKPTSTDTQYF. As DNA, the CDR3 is TGTGCCAGCAAGCCTACTAGCACAGATACGCAGTATTTT.